A selection of T cell receptor beta chains follows, all from one sample in a study of CD8+CD57+ T cells in acquired aplastic anemia. TCRdb used MiXCR to reprocess the reads, holding one entry per CDR3 protein. The sample contains around 430,000 distinct CDR3 sequences, around a third of which appear only once. Sequencing input: sorted CD4+, CD8+, or CD8+CD57+ T cells (not recorded which) from PBMCs. All receptors come from a human donor with aplastic anemia. The CDR3 runs from the conserved cysteine through the conserved F or W. The order of the fields is D gene, clone size, J gene, V gene, CDR3 protein, CDR3 DNA. D genes are given only for firm matches. A clone size is listed for some rows: how often the clone was seen (once, few, many), or a class if it is expanded.

>-|many|TRBJ1-3|TRBV7-3
CASSLSAGAGNTIYF
TGTGCCAGCAGCTTATCCGCAGGGGCTGGAAACACCATATATTTT
>-|-|TRBJ1-3|TRBV19
CASTSGRGGNTIYF
TGTGCCAGTACCTCGGGCAGGGGCGGAAACACCATATATTTT
>-|-|TRBJ1-1|TRBV5-4
CASSLDAEVSGTEAFF
TGTGCCAGCAGCTTGGACGCCGAGGTTTCGGGCACTGAAGCTTTCTTT
>-|once|TRBJ2-7|TRBV7-2
CASSPGRGTYEQYF
TGTGCCAGCAGCCCCGGACGGGGCACCTACGAGCAGTACTTC
>TRBD1|-|TRBJ1-2|TRBV5-1
CASAPGGGYGYTF
TGCGCCAGCGCCCCAGGGGGGGGCTATGGCTACACCTTC
>-|many|TRBJ1-5|TRBV19
CASSIMATQPQHF
TGTGCCAGTAGTATAATGGCAACTCAGCCCCAGCATTTT
>-|many|TRBJ1-6|TRBV2
CASSGGRENSPLHF
TGTGCCAGCTCCGGGGGCAGGGAGAATTCACCCCTCCACTTT
>-|-|TRBJ1-5|TRBV19
CASSGAVSNQPQHF
TGTGCCAGTTCCGGGGCAGTGAGCAATCAGCCCCAGCATTTT
>-|many|TRBJ1-2|TRBV7-3
CASSLMGGDGYTF
TGTGCCAGCAGCTTGATGGGGGGGGATGGCTACACCTTC
>-|many|TRBJ2-7|TRBV14
CASSQVGAGGEQYF
TGTGCCAGCAGCCAAGTGGGGGCTGGTGGCGAGCAGTACTTC
>-|-|TRBJ2-7|TRBV19
CATKTAPRDEQYF
TGTGCCACCAAGACAGCTCCTCGCGACGAGCAGTACTTC
>-|once|TRBJ1-2|TRBV2
CATGGAECGYTF
TGTGCCACGGGGGGGGCAGAGTGTGGCTACACCTTC
>-|many|TRBJ1-3|TRBV5-1
CASSLLPPSSGNTIYF
TGCGCCAGCAGCTTATTGCCACCAAGCTCTGGAAACACCATATATTTT
>-|many|TRBJ1-3|TRBV7-9
CASSLEVGLNTIYF
TGTGCCAGCAGCTTAGAGGTGGGCTTAAACACCATATATTTT
>-|few|TRBJ2-5|TRBV10-3
CASSLSRGKGETQYF
TGTGCCAGCAGCCTCTCTAGGGGGAAAGGGGAGACCCAGTACTTC
>-|few|TRBJ1-2|TRBV12-3/TRBV12-4
CASSPPGNNYGYTF
TGTGCCAGCAGTCCCCCGGGAAACAACTATGGCTACACCTTC
>-|many|TRBJ2-7|TRBV7-6
CASSLGGGHQKQYF
TGTGCCAGCAGCTTAGGTGGGGGGCACCAAAAGCAGTACTTC
>-|few|TRBJ2-7|TRBV5-1
CASSPSGTVEEQYF
TGCGCCAGCAGCCCGAGTGGGACGGTGGAGGAGCAGTACTTC
>TRBD2|many|TRBJ2-7|TRBV15
CATSRGLAGVESYEQYF
TGTGCCACCAGCAGGGGACTAGCGGGAGTAGAGTCCTACGAGCAGTACTTC
>-|many|TRBJ2-7|TRBV20-1
CSAQDKSYEQYF
TGCAGTGCTCAGGACAAGAGCTACGAGCAGTACTTC
>TRBD1|-|TRBJ1-1|TRBV6-1
CASSLEDRVDGTEAFF
TGTGCCAGCAGCCTCGAAGACAGGGTGGATGGGACTGAAGCTTTCTTT
>TRBD2|-|TRBJ2-7|TRBV19
CAWSVNSGGGYEQYF
TGTGCCTGGAGTGTAAATAGCGGGGGCGGGTACGAGCAGTACTTC
>-|few|TRBJ2-1|TRBV19
CASSINVGGAWDEQFF
TGTGCCAGTAGTATAAACGTTGGCGGGGCCTGGGATGAGCAGTTCTTC
>-|many|TRBJ2-1|TRBV2
CASSDRGGEQFF
TGTGCCAGCAGTGACAGGGGAGGAGAGCAGTTCTTC
>TRBD1|-|TRBJ1-2|TRBV28
CASNSGGLKVGYTF
TGTGCCAGCAATTCAGGGGGCTTGAAAGTTGGCTACACCTTC
>TRBD2|-|TRBJ2-3|TRBV10-3
CAICGGGARTDTQYF
TGTGCCATCTGTGGCGGGGGGGCTCGCACAGATACGCAGTATTTT
>-|many|TRBJ2-3|TRBV29-1
CSVEETGPTDTQYF
TGCAGCGTTGAAGAGACGGGACCCACAGATACGCAGTATTTT
>-|many|TRBJ1-5|TRBV2
CASNIGPSSQHF
TGTGCCAGCAACATAGGGCCTTCGTCCCAGCATTTT
>TRBD1|many|TRBJ1-1|TRBV19
CASSPLGQGTEAFF
TGTGCCAGCAGTCCCTTAGGACAGGGCACTGAAGCTTTCTTT
>-|-|TRBJ1-1|TRBV5-1
CASGPGVNTEAFF
TGCGCCAGCGGACCGGGGGTTAACACTGAAGCTTTCTTT
>TRBD1|many|TRBJ1-2|TRBV29-1
CSTETGNYGYTF
TGCAGCACCGAGACAGGGAACTATGGCTACACCTTC
>-|few|TRBJ1-1|TRBV9
CASGTNTEAFF
TGTGCTAGTGGTACGAACACTGAAGCTTTCTTT
>TRBD1|many|TRBJ1-5|TRBV2
CASSFHRDRGSGQPQHF
TGTGCCAGCAGCTTCCACCGGGACAGGGGTTCGGGTCAGCCCCAGCATTTT
>-|few|TRBJ2-5|TRBV20-1
CSATAPTTETQYF
TGCAGTGCTACCGCCCCAACGACAGAGACCCAGTACTTC
>TRBD2|few|TRBJ2-1|TRBV2
CASSGTSGRAPYNEQFF
TGTGCCAGCAGTGGGACTAGCGGGAGGGCCCCGTACAATGAGCAGTTCTTC
>-|-|TRBJ2-1|TRBV11-3
CASSLGRGSNEQFF
TGTGCCAGCAGCTTAGGGCGTGGGAGCAATGAGCAGTTCTTC
>-|-|TRBJ2-1|TRBV5-1
CASSLEPVNYNEQFF
TGCGCCAGCAGCTTGGAGCCCGTAAACTACAATGAGCAGTTCTTC
>TRBD2|-|TRBJ2-7|TRBV2
CASSPGGKRGTYEQYF
TGTGCCAGCAGTCCCGGGGGCAAGCGGGGGACCTACGAGCAGTACTTC
>TRBD2|-|TRBJ2-1|TRBV9
CVSSVTAGGDNEQFF
TGTGTCAGCAGCGTGACAGCGGGGGGAGACAATGAGCAGTTCTTC
>TRBD2|-|TRBJ2-1|TRBV19
CASSIVTSGRGLDEQFF
TGTGCCAGTAGTATAGTGACTAGCGGGAGGGGCCTTGATGAGCAGTTCTTC
>-|-|TRBJ2-5|TRBV20-1
CGARVGQQETQYF
TGCGGTGCTAGAGTGGGGCAGCAAGAGACCCAGTACTTC
>-|few|TRBJ2-5|TRBV6-5
CASSYDGGLETQYF
TGTGCCAGCAGTTACGATGGGGGGCTGGAGACCCAGTACTTC
>TRBD1|-|TRBJ1-6|TRBV15
CATSVRTGMGSPLHF
TGTGCCACCAGCGTAAGGACAGGGATGGGTTCACCCCTCCACTTT
>TRBD1|few|TRBJ1-5|TRBV28
CASSRRQGQPQHF
TGTGCCAGCAGTCGCCGACAGGGCCAGCCCCAGCATTTT
>TRBD1|few|TRBJ2-2|TRBV20-1
CSARAQGAVSGELFF
TGCAGTGCTAGGGCTCAGGGGGCCGTGTCCGGGGAGCTGTTTTTT
>-|-|TRBJ1-1|TRBV18
CASSPPNLGTRNTEAFF
TGTGCCAGCTCACCACCGAATCTAGGCACGCGGAACACTGAAGCTTTCTTT
>-|few|TRBJ1-4|TRBV19
CASSKTGVATNEKLFF
TGTGCCAGTAGTAAAACAGGAGTTGCAACTAATGAAAAACTGTTTTTT
>-|-|TRBJ1-6|TRBV19
CASSPIGGSNSPLHF
TGTGCCAGTAGTCCGATCGGGGGATCGAATTCACCCCTCCACTTT
>-|-|TRBJ2-1|TRBV7-2
CASSWVGGNEQFF
TGTGCCAGCAGCTGGGTAGGGGGGAATGAGCAGTTCTTC
>TRBD2|-|TRBJ2-3|TRBV11-1
CASSLGSGLAGGTSTDTQYF
TGTGCCAGCAGCTTAGGGTCCGGGCTAGCGGGGGGCACTAGCACAGATACGCAGTATTTT
>-|-|TRBJ2-5|TRBV9
CASSTLTGIEETQYF
TGTGCCAGCAGCACCCTAACAGGGATTGAGGAGACCCAGTACTTC
>TRBD1|-|TRBJ1-2|TRBV9
CASSVGDRGQDYGYTF
TGTGCCAGCAGCGTAGGAGACAGGGGGCAGGACTATGGCTACACCTTC
>-|-|TRBJ1-1|TRBV5-1
CASSARLGTEAFF
TGCGCCAGCAGCGCCAGGCTGGGGACTGAAGCTTTCTTT
>-|many|TRBJ1-5|TRBV6-1
CASNQHRQPQHF
TGTGCCAGCAATCAACACCGACAGCCCCAGCATTTT
>-|once|TRBJ1-4|TRBV15
CATSRPDTNEKLFF
TGTGCCACCAGCAGACCGGACACTAATGAAAAACTGTTTTTT